Listed here are 21 T cell receptor beta chains from one sample, sequenced in a study of blood T cell repertoires in COVID-19. Assay: immunoSEQ multiplex PCR; the TCRdb copy retains only in-frame clones and omits some. The sample contains about 300,000 clones, roughly 85% of which appear only once. Sequencing was performed on PBMCs or T cells enriched from blood (not recorded which). The receptors were sampled from a woman aged 25 to 39 who had been exposed to COVID-19.

In this sample, this clone turned up once. The genes are TRBV24-1 and TRBJ1-1, with 7 bases matching TRBD1. Germline V lookup: CDR1 KGHDR, CDR2 SFDVKD. The V and J ends lost 4 bases and 5 bases, in that order; junction bases with no gene match: 3. The CDR3 is 13 residues long. The CDR3 sequence: CATSETGRTEAFF. DNA for the CDR3: TGTGCCACCAGTGAGACAGGGCGAACTGAAGCTTTCTTT.

The chain employs TRBV28 and TRBJ1-6; 7 bases are shared with TRBD1. V shed 5 bases, J shed 6 bases, and the junction held 13 bases outside the gene matches. Looked up from germline, CDR1 is MDHEN and CDR2 is SYDVKM. The CDR3 consists of 17 residues. The CDR3: CASSVPGQTTFNSPLHF. For the CDR3, the DNA is TGTGCCAGCAGTGTGCCGGGACAGACCACTTTTAATTCACCCCTCCACTTT.

This chain joins TRBV10-2 and TRBJ1-2; weak D call: TRBD1 (5 bases). Trimming shortened V by 5 bases and J by 5 bases, and 15 bases separated the two germline ends. Germline CDR1 and CDR2: WSHSY and SAAADI. This CDR3 spans 14 amino acids. In DNA form, the CDR3 reads TGCGCCAGCAGTTCAGGGCTGGGGATGTATGGCTACACCTTC. Translated: CASSSGLGMYGYTF.

The genes are TRBV5-4 and TRBJ1-1, with no clear D. Trimming pared 3 bases from V and 3 bases from J, leaving 9 bases between. The germline CDR1 and CDR2 sequences are SGHNT and YYREEE (reference sequence). The CDR3 spans 13 residues. The CDR3 nucleotides are TGTGCCAGCAGCTCCCTTGAGGACACTGAAGCTTTCTTT. It is translated as CASSSLEDTEAFF.

The chain joins TRBV5-1 to TRBJ1-1, with D possibly TRBD1 on 5 matching bases. Per germline, CDR1 SGHRS and CDR2 YFSETQ. Trimming removed 6 bases at V and 1 base at J, with 13 bases between. This CDR3 comprises 14 residues. The CDR3 spells CASTLLTGNTEAFF. The CDR3 DNA is TGCGCCAGCACCCTCCTCACAGGGAACACTGAAGCTTTCTTT.

This rearrangement joins TRBV19 to TRBJ1-4; weak D call: TRBD1 (6 bases). Germline V CDR1 and CDR2: LNHDA, SQIVND (reference sequence). Deletions cut 6 bases from V and 0 bases from J, with 20 bases between. The CDR3 sequence is 18 residues long. Written as DNA, the CDR3 is TGTGCCAGTAGCTCGAACAGGGCCCTACTTGCAACTAATGAAAAACTGTTTTTT. This sequence encodes CASSSNRALLATNEKLFF.

The J gene is TRBJ1-5, the V gene TRBV6-5; possible D gene TRBD1, 5 bases. Germline V gene sequence: CDR1 MNHEY, CDR2 SVGAGI. V lost 10 bases and J lost 1, with 17 bases in between. The CDR3 covers 15 residues. CDR3 region: CATLTGKESNQPQHF. The DNA of the CDR3 is TGTGCCACCCTAACAGGAAAAGAAAGCAATCAGCCCCAGCATTTT.

The rearrangement uses TRBV19 and TRBJ2-7; tentative D call: TRBD2 (6 bases). Germline V gene lookup returns CDR1 LNHDA and CDR2 SQIVND (reference sequence). The CDR3 has 14 amino acids. V was clipped by 5 bases and J by 3 bases, with 14 bases between them. CDR3 protein: CASSVASEDYEQYF. CDR3 coding DNA: TGTGCCAGTAGTGTGGCTAGCGAGGACTACGAGCAGTACTTC.

The CDR3 DNA is TGTGCCAGTACCCCGCGTCGTTGGGGGGAAGTTAGGAAAATGAACACTGAAGCTTTCTTT. Translated: CASTPRRWGEVRKMNTEAFF. The V and J genes are TRBV19 and TRBJ1-1; D is possibly TRBD1 (5 bases). The CDR3 consists of 20 residues. Germline-derived CDR1 and CDR2 are LNHDA and SQIVND (reference sequence). Trimming took off 7 bases at V and 0 bases at J, with 30 bases between the two ends.

This sequence joins TRBV4-2 and TRBJ2-6; TRBD2 agrees at 14 bases. V trimming: 1 base; J trimming: 0 bases; junction bases outside the gene matches: 5. There are 20 residues in the CDR3. Germline V gene sequence: CDR1 LGHNA, CDR2 YNFKEQ. For the CDR3, the DNA is TGTGCCAGCAGCCAAGGCGGACTAGCGGGGGGTTACTCTGGGGCCAACGTCCTGACTTTC. As protein: CASSQGGLAGGYSGANVLTF.

J is TRBJ2-7 and V is TRBV6-6, with D maybe TRBD1 (6 bases). The CDR3 length is 14 residues. CDR1 is MNHNY, CDR2 SVGAGI, per germline (reference sequence). Trimming left V 0 bases short and J 4 bases short, with 10 bases between. This CDR3 is CASSYSAGVYEQYF. The CDR3 coding sequence is TGTGCCAGCAGTTACTCGGCAGGGGTGTACGAGCAGTACTTC.

CDR3 amino acids: CASSPPPRQGASFLIPNQPQHF. Here the CDR3 DNA reads TGTGCCAGCTCACCACCTCCGAGACAGGGGGCCTCCTTTCTGATTCCCAATCAGCCCCAGCATTTT. The chain couples TRBV18 to TRBJ1-5; 10 bases are shared with TRBD1. V trimming: 0 bases; J trimming: 3 bases; junction bases outside the gene matches: 20. Germline CDR1 reads KGHSH; CDR2 reads LQKENI. The CDR3 totals 22 residues.

The V call is TRBV7-2, the J call TRBJ1-3; TRBD1 might be the D (5 bases). CDR1 and CDR2 (germline): SGHTA, FQGNSA. CDR3 length: 14 amino acids. V was trimmed by 6 bases and J by 4 bases, leaving 13 bases between them. The CDR3 sequence is CASSRQGAGNTIYF. The DNA for the CDR3 is TGTGCCAGCAGTCGTCAGGGTGCAGGAAACACCATATATTTT.

This chain links TRBV28 with TRBJ2-3; 10 bases fit TRBD2. Germline values: CDR1 MDHEN, CDR2 SYDVKM. This CDR3 region has 16 residues. The DNA of the CDR3 is TGTGCTACGGGACTCATGACTAGCGGGAGCACAGATACGCAGTATTTT. It encodes CATGLMTSGSTDTQYF.

This clone appeared once. CDR3 sequence (DNA): TGTGCCATCAGTGAGTACCCAGGGTTCTATGGCTACACCTTC. Translation: CAISEYPGFYGYTF. The chain employs TRBV10-3 and TRBJ1-2, with a tentative D call TRBD1 (5 bases). The CDR3 runs to 14 residues. Looked up from germline, CDR1 is ENHRY and CDR2 is SYGVKD. V gave up 1 base and J gave up 4 bases, with 10 bases separating them.

The chain links TRBV28 to TRBJ2-7; 7 nucleotides line up with TRBD2. CDR1 and CDR2 from the germline V gene are MDHEN and SYDVKM. CDR3 length: 17 amino acids. Trimming cost V 6 bases and J 2 bases; bases outside gene matches: 16. CDR3 DNA sequence: TGTGCCAGCAGCCGCGCGGGCGGAGCGGGATCTCCCTACGAGCAGTACTTC. It is translated as CASSRAGGAGSPYEQYF. Based on the CDR3 plus reference TRBV28 and TRBJ2-7, the full variable domain is DVKVTQSSRYLVKRTGEKVFLECVQDMDHENMFWYRQDPGLGLRLIYFSYDVKMKEKGDIPEGYSVSREKKERFSLILESASTNQTSMYLCASSRAGGAGSPYEQYFGPGTRLTVT.

The chain employs TRBV27 and TRBJ1-4, with D unresolved. Germline-derived CDR1 and CDR2 are MNHEY and SMNVEV (reference sequence). The CDR3 runs to 14 residues. V shed 6 bases and J shed 9 bases, with 17 bases lying between them. Here the CDR3 reads CASSLGRPTQKLFF. For the CDR3, the DNA is TGTGCCAGCAGCCTAGGGAGACCAACACAAAAACTGTTTTTT.

This chain connects TRBV5-1 to TRBJ1-2; 7 nucleotides match TRBD1. Trimming took 0 bases from V and 1 from J; bases not matched to a gene: 6. Germline V gene lookup returns CDR1 SGHRS and CDR2 YFSETQ. CDR3 size: 16 residues. CDR3: CASSLVVGGLNYGYTF. In DNA form, the CDR3 reads TGCGCCAGCAGCTTGGTGGTAGGGGGCCTTAACTATGGCTACACCTTC. The full variable domain, its missing parts supplied by reference TRBV5-1 and TRBJ1-2, is KAGVTQTPRYLIKTRGQQVTLSCSPISGHRSVSWYQQTPGQGLQFLFEYFSETQRNKGNFPGRFSGRQFSNSRSEMNVSTLELGDSALYLCASSLVVGGLNYGYTFGSGTRLTVV.

The CDR3 DNA sequence: TGTGCCGGGACTTTATCCCCCGGGGGATCACCCCTCCACTTT. It is translated as CAGTLSPGGSPLHF. The genes are TRBV30 and TRBJ1-6; a weak D match, TRBD1 (5 bases). This CDR3 is 14 amino acids long. Germline V gives CDR1 GTSNPN, CDR2 SVGIG (reference sequence). The ends were cut back, 8 bases at V and 10 bases at J, with 21 bases in the middle.

This chain connects TRBV10-3 to TRBJ2-3; 11 bases align to TRBD2. This CDR3 contains 14 residues. J was trimmed by 3 bases and V by 10 bases; bases with no gene match: 6. Germline-derived CDR1 and CDR2 are ENHRY and SYGVKD. The CDR3 region has the DNA TGTGCCACTTTAGCGGGGGGGCCGACAGATACGCAGTATTTT. Amino acid sequence: CATLAGGPTDTQYF.

This clone came up a few times. Other DNA sequences in this sample translate to the same CDR3. This chain joins TRBV12-3 or TRBV12-4 and TRBJ1-1; D gene uncertain. V was clipped by 1 base and J by 4 bases, with 4 bases between them. The CDR3 contains 12 residues. CDR3 sequence: CASSLGATEAFF. CDR3 nucleotide sequence: TGTGCCAGCAGTTTAGGGGCCACTGAAGCTTTCTTT.